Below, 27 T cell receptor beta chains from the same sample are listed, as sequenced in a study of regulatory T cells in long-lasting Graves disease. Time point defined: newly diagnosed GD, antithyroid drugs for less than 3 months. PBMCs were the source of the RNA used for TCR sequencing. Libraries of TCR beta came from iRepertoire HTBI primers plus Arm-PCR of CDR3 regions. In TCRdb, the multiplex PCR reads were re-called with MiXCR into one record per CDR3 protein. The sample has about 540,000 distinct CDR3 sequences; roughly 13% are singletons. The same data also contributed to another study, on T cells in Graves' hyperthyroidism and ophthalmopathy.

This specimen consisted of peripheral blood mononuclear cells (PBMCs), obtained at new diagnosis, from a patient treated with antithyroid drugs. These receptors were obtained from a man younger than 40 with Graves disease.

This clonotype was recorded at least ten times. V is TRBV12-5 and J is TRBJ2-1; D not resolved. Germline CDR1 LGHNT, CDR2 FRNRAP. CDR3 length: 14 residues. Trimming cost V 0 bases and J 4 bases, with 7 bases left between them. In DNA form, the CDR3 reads TGTGCTAGTGGTTTGGTAGCTAGGTACAATGAGCAGTTCTTC. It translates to CASGLVARYNEQFF.

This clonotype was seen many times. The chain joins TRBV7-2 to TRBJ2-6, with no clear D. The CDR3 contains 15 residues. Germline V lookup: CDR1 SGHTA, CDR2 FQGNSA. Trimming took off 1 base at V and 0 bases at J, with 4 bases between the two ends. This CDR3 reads CASSLGDSGANVLTF. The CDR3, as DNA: TGTGCCAGCAGCTTAGGGGACTCTGGGGCCAACGTCCTGACTTTC.

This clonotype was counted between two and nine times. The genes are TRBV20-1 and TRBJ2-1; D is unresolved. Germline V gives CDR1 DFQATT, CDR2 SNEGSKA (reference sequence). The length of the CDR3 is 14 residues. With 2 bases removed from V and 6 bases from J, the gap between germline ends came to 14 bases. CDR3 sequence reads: CSARSEAALNEQFF. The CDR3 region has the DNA TGCAGTGCTAGATCCGAGGCAGCCCTCAATGAGCAGTTCTTC.

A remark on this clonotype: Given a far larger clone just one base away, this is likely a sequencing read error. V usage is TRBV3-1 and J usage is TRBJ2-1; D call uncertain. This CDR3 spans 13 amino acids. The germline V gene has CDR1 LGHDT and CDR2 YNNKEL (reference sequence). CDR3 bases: TGTGCCAGCAGCCAGACACGGGTAGAGACCCGGTACTTC. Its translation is CASSQTRVETRYF.

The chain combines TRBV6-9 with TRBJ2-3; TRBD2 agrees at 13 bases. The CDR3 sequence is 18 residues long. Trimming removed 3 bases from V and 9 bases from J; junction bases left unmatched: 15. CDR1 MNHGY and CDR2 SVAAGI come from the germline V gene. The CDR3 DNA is TGTGCCAGCAGTTACAAACCCGGACTAGCGGGAGTAAGGGACACGCAGTATTTT. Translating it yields CASSYKPGLAGVRDTQYF.

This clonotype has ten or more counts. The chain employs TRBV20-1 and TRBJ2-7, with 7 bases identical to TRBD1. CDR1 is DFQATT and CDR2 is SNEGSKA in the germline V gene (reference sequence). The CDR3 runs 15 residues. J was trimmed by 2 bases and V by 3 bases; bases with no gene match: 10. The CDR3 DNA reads TGCAGTGCTAGGGGGTTAGGACAGGTTACCTACGAGCAGTACTTC. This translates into CSARGLGQVTYEQYF.

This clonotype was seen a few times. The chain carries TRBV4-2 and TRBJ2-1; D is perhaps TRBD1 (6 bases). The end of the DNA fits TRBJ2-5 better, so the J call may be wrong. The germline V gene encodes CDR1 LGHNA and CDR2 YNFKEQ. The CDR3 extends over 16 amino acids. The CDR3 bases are TGTGCCAGCAGCCAAGACGGTGAGGGGGAGAAAGAGACCCAGTACTTC. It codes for CASSQDGEGEKETQYF.

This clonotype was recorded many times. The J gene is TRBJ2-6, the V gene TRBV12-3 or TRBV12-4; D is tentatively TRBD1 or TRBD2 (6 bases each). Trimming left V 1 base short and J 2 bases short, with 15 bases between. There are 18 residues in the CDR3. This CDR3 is CASSLVGGAPTGANVLTF. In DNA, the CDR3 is TGTGCCAGCAGTTTAGTGGGGGGCGCCCCTACTGGGGCCAACGTCCTGACTTTC.

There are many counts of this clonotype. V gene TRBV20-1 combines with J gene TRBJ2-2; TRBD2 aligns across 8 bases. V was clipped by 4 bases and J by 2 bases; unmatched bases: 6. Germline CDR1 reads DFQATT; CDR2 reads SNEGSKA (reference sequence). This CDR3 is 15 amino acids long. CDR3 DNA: TGCAGTGCTACCCCGGGAGGGCACAACACCGGGGAGCTGTTTTTT. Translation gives CSATPGGHNTGELFF.

CDR3 in DNA: TGTGCCAGTAGCCCGGGTGGGGGCGGTGATGGCTACACCTTC. It specifies CASSPGGGGDGYTF. The J gene is TRBJ1-2, the V gene TRBV19; weak D call: TRBD1 (6 bases). Germline CDR1 and CDR2: LNHDA and SQIVND (reference sequence). The CDR3 totals 14 residues. V dropped 6 bases and J dropped 6 bases, with 17 bases sitting between them. Full variable domain (missing parts from reference TRBV19 and TRBJ1-2): DGGITQSPKYLFRKEGQNVTLSCEQNLNHDAMYWYRQDPGQGLRLIYYSQIVNDFQKGDIAEGYSVSREKKESFPLTVTSAQKNPTAFYLCASSPGGGGDGYTFGSGTRLTVV.

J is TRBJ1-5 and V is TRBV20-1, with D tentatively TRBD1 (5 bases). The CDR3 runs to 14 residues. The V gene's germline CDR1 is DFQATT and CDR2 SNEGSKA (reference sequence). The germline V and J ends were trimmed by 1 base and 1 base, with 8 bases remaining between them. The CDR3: CSARAGGSNQPQHF. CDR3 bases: TGCAGTGCTAGAGCCGGGGGGAGCAATCAGCCCCAGCATTTT.

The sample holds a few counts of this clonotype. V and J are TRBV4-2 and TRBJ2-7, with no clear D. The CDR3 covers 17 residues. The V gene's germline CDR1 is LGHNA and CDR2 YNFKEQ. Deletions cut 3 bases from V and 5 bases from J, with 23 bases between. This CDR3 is CASSQEGRFKLLHEQYF. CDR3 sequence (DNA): TGTGCCAGCAGCCAGGAAGGGCGCTTCAAGCTCTTACACGAGCAGTACTTC.

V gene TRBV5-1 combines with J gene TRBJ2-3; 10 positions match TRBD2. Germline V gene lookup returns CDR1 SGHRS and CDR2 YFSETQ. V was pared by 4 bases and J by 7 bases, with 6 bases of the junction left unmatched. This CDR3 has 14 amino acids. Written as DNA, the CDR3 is TGCGCCAGCAGCACCTGGACTAGCGGTTATACGCAGTATTTT. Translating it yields CASSTWTSGYTQYF.

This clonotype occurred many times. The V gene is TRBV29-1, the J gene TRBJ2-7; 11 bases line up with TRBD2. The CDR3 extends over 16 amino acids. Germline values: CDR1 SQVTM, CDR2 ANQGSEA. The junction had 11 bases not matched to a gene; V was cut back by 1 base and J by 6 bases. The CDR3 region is CSVEGTVETSGTEQYF. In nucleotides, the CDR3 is TGCAGCGTTGAAGGGACCGTAGAGACTAGCGGGACCGAGCAGTACTTC.

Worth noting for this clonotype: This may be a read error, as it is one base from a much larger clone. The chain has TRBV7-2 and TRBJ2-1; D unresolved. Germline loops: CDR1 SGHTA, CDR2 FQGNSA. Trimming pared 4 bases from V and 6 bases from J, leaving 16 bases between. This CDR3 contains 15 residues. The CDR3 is CASSYPFATSNEQFF. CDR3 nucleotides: TGTGCCAGCAGCTATCCTTTTGCCACCAGCAATGAGCAGTTCTTC.

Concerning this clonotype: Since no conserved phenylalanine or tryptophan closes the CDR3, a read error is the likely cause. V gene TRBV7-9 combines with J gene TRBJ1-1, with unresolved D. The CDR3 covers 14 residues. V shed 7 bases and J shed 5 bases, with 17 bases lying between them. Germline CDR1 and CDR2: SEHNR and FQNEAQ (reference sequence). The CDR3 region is CASTSLREGTEAFL. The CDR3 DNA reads TGTGCCAGCACCAGTCTGAGGGAGGGTACTGAAGCTTTCCTT.

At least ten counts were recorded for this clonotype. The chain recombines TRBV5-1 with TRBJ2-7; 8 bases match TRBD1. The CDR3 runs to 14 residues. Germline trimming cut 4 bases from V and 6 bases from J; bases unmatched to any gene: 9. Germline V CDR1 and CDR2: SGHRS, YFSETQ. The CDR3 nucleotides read TGCGCCAGCAGCCTTGGGGACAGGAGGGCCGAGCAGTACTTC. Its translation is CASSLGDRRAEQYF.

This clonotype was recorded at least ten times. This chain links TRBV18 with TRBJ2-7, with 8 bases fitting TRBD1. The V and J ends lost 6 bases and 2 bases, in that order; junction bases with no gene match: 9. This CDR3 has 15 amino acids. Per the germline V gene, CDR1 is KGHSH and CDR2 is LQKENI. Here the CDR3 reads CASSLGTGSTYEQYF. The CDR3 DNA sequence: TGTGCCAGCTCTCTGGGGACAGGATCGACCTACGAGCAGTACTTC.

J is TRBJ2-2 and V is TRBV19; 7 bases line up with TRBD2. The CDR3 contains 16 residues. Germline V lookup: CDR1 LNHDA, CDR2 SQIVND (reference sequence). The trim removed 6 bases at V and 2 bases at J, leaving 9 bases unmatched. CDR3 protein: CASRDPGGRNTGELFF. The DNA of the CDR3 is TGTGCCAGTAGGGACCCGGGAGGACGAAACACCGGGGAGCTGTTTTTT.

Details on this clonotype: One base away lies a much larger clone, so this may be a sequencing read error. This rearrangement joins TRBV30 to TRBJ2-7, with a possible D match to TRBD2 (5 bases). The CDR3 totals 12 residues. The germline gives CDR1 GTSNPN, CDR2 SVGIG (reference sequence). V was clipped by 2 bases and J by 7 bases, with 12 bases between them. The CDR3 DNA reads TGTGCCTGGAGTAGAGCTCCGGGGGAGCAGTACTTC. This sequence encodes CAWSRAPGEQYF.

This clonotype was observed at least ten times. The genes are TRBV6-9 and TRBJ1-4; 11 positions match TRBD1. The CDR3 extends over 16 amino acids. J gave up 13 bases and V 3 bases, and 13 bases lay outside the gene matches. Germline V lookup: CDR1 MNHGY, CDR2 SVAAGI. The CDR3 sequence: CASSYSRTGGLARLFF. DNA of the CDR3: TGTGCCAGCAGTTACTCTAGGACAGGGGGCCTCGCGAGACTGTTTTTT.

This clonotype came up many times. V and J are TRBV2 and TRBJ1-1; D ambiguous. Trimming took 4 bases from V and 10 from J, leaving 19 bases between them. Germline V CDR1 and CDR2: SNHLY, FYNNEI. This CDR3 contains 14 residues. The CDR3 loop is CASSATHLSRRAFF. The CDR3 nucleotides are TGTGCCAGCAGTGCGACGCACCTTTCGCGGCGAGCTTTCTTT.

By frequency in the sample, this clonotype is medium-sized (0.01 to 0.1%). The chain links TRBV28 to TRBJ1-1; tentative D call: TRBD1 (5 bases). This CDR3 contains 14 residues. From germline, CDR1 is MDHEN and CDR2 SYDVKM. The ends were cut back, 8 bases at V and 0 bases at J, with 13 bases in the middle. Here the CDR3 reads CASLRGSMNTEAFF. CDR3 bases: TGTGCCAGCTTAAGGGGCTCCATGAACACTGAAGCTTTCTTT. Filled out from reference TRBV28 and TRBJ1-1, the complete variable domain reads DVKVTQSSRYLVKRTGEKVFLECVQDMDHENMFWYRQDPGLGLRLIYFSYDVKMKEKGDIPEGYSVSREKKERFSLILESASTNQTSMYLCASLRGSMNTEAFFGQGTRLTVV.

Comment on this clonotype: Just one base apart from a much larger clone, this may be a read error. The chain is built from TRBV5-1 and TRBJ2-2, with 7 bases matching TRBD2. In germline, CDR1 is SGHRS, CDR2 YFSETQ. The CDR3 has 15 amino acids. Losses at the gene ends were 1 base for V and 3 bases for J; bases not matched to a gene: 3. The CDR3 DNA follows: TGCGCCAGCAGCTTGAGTGCGGGAGACACCGGGGAGCTGTTTTTT. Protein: CASSLSAGDTGELFF.

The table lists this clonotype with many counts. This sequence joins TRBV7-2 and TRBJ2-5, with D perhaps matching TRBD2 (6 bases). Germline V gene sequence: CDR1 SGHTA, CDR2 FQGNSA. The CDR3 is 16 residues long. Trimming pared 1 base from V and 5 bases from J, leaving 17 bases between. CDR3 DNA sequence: TGTGCCAGCAGCTTAGTCGGATCCACCCGGGGGGAGACCCAGTACTTC. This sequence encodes CASSLVGSTRGETQYF.

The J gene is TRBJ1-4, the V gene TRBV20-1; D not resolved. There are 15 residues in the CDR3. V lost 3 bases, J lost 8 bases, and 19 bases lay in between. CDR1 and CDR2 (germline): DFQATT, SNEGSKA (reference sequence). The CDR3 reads CSARPPGPSREKLFF. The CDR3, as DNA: TGCAGTGCTAGGCCCCCGGGCCCCAGTCGGGAAAAACTGTTTTTT.

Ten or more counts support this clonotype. CDR3 in amino acids: CSAVDPYTGELFF. The CDR3 DNA is TGCAGTGCAGTCGACCCATACACCGGGGAGCTGTTTTTT. The chain carries TRBV20-1 and TRBJ2-2, with D uncertain. Germline V gene data show CDR1 as DFQATT and CDR2 as SNEGSKA (reference sequence). The ends were cut back, 6 bases at V and 3 bases at J, with 11 bases in the middle. The CDR3 is made up of 13 amino acids.